This T cell receptor (beta chain) was recovered during a study of cytomegalovirus exposure and HLA in healthy donors. In the PCR, 60 Vbeta and 13 Jbeta primers were used. Original processing notes: A later analysis tallied approximately 80 million unique TCR beta chains, 9 million to 12 million of them shared. Clones were sequenced by immunoSEQ multiplex PCR, and TCRdb holds only the in-frame ones, with some missing. That table furnishes V, J and clone size, whereas the DNA furnished D and trimming. The repertoire holds approximately 150,000 clones, with roughly three quarters as singletons. The study, taken as a whole, reports: A prior analysis recorded that most TCR beta V segments were productive about 90% or about 30% of the time.

The germline V gene has CDR1 GTSNPN and CDR2 SVGIG (reference sequence). This CDR3 spans 13 amino acids. On this clone: Antigen unknown.

V is TRBV30 and J is TRBJ2-5, with TRBD1 as a possible D gene (5 bases). The tail of the sequence fits TRBJ2-7 better, so the J call may be wrong. The sequence came from a female donor in good health and CMV-seronegative. Sequenced input: PBMCs. CDR3 protein: CAWRGVHSYEQYF. CDR3 coding DNA: TGTGCCTGGAGAGGGGTACATTCCTACGAGCAGTACTTC.